One sample yielded the 21 T cell receptor beta chains listed below, sequenced in a study of identical twins. A single record per CDR3 protein comes from TCRdb applying MiXCR to the 5' RACE reads. The table has about 700,000 distinct CDR3 sequences, about 9.4% seen once. The data also belong to a second study, concerning yellow fever vaccine responses in identical twins.

Sequences were obtained from PBMCs. These receptor sequences come from a woman aged 18-29 years in good health.

In its sample, this clonotype was seen a few times. V and J are TRBV9 and TRBJ2-3, with TRBD1 matching 7 bases. Losses at the gene ends were 0 bases for V and 4 bases for J; bases not matched to a gene: 14. Germline loops: CDR1 SGDLS, CDR2 YYNGEE. This CDR3 contains 18 residues. The DNA of the CDR3 is TGTGCCAGCAGCGTAGGACAGGGTATGCCGATTCCCCCAGATACGCAGTATTTT. It yields the protein CASSVGQGMPIPPDTQYF.

This clonotype was recorded many times. The chain is built from TRBV7-9 and TRBJ2-2; 8 bases map to TRBD2. Germline values: CDR1 SEHNR, CDR2 FQNEAQ (reference sequence). Trimming at V came to 5 bases and at J to 4 bases, leaving 6 bases not matched to a gene. The CDR3 has 15 residues. The CDR3 reads CASSVTSGTTGELFF. The CDR3, as DNA: TGTGCCAGCAGCGTTACTAGCGGCACCACCGGGGAGCTGTTTTTT.

The gene calls are TRBV11-2 and TRBJ2-2, with TRBD2 matching over 11 bases. The V gene end was trimmed by 6 bases and the J gene end by 5 bases; junction bases not matched to a gene: 11. Germline loops: CDR1 SGHAT, CDR2 FQNNGV. This CDR3 comprises 17 residues. The CDR3 loop is CASSPRSGRALTGELFF. The CDR3 coding sequence is TGTGCCAGCAGTCCCCGTAGCGGGAGGGCCCTGACCGGGGAGCTGTTTTTT.

This clonotype turned up a few times. V is TRBV12-3 or TRBV12-4 and J is TRBJ2-1, with TRBD1 matching over 8 bases. V lost 0 bases and J lost 9; bases outside the gene matches: 4. This CDR3 has 14 residues. For the CDR3, the DNA is TGTGCCAGCAGTTTAGCGGACAGGGTTGTTGAGCAGTTCTTC. Its protein product is CASSLADRVVEQFF.

This clonotype has only a few counts. This chain connects TRBV7-9 to TRBJ2-6; the D call may be TRBD1 or TRBD2 (5 bases each). Germline V gene sequence: CDR1 SEHNR, CDR2 FQNEAQ (reference sequence). V was clipped by 4 bases and J by 5 bases, with 9 bases between them. The CDR3 extends over 14 amino acids. In DNA form, the CDR3 reads TGTGCCAGCAGCTGGGACCTGCGGGCCAACGTCCTGACTTTC. As protein: CASSWDLRANVLTF.

The gene calls are TRBV20-1 and TRBJ2-6, with a weak D call TRBD2 (7 bases). The length of the CDR3 is 19 residues. Germline V lookup: CDR1 DFQATT, CDR2 SNEGSKA (reference sequence). The CDR3 sequence: CRAKTRGAIRTSGANVLTF. The CDR3, as DNA: TGCAGGGCCAAAACACGGGGGGCTATCCGCACTTCTGGGGCCAACGTCCTGACTTTC.

The genes are TRBV10-3 and TRBJ1-6; 8 nucleotides agree with TRBD1. The CDR3 spans 15 residues. V lost 0 bases to trimming and J lost 9 bases; unmatched junction nucleotides: 4. In germline, CDR1 is ENHRY, CDR2 SYGVKD. CDR3 amino acids: CAISESGQGSSPLHF. CDR3 sequence (DNA): TGTGCCATCAGTGAGTCCGGACAGGGAAGTTCACCCCTCCACTTT.

In its sample, this clonotype was seen a few times. V and J are TRBV7-2 and TRBJ2-7, with 11 bases lining up with TRBD1. Germline values: CDR1 SGHTA, CDR2 FQGNSA. The V and J ends lost 6 bases and 6 bases, in that order; junction bases with no gene match: 7. CDR3 length equals 14 residues. CDR3 in amino acids: CASRPRTGGSEQYF. The CDR3 DNA is TGTGCCAGCAGACCGCGGACAGGGGGCTCCGAGCAGTACTTC.

This clonotype was counted at least ten times. The V gene is TRBV15, the J gene TRBJ1-1; the D is unclear. V lost 1 base to trimming and J lost 0 bases, with 3 bases between them. There are 13 residues in the CDR3. Per the germline V gene, CDR1 is LNHNV and CDR2 is YYDKDF (reference sequence). CDR3 in DNA: TGTGCCACCAGCAGAGTCTTGAACACTGAAGCTTTCTTT. This codes for CATSRVLNTEAFF.

The chain couples TRBV28 to TRBJ2-2; TRBD2 aligns across 10 bases. This CDR3 has 18 residues. Trimming at V came to 6 bases and at J to 3 bases, leaving 13 bases not matched to a gene. CDR1 is MDHEN and CDR2 is SYDVKM in the germline V gene. This chain's CDR3 is CASSPEAVGLADTGELFF. The DNA for the CDR3 is TGTGCCAGCAGCCCCGAGGCGGTAGGACTAGCGGACACCGGGGAGCTGTTTTTT.

This chain links TRBV9 with TRBJ2-1, with 11 positions matching TRBD2. The CDR3 length is 18 residues. In germline, CDR1 is SGDLS, CDR2 YYNGEE. The V gene end was trimmed by 3 bases and the J gene end by 4 bases; junction bases not matched to a gene: 12. Here the CDR3 DNA reads TGTGCCAGCAGCGCTGGCCCCCCCCTAGCGGGGGGATACAATGAGCAGTTCTTC. This codes for CASSAGPPLAGGYNEQFF. The entire variable domain, with the rest obtained from reference TRBV9 and TRBJ2-1, is as follows: DSGVTQTPKHLITATGQRVTLRCSPRSGDLSVYWYQQSLDQGLQFLIQYYNGEERAKGNILERFSAQQFPDLHSELNLSSLELGDSALYFCASSAGPPLAGGYNEQFFGPGTRLTVL.

This clonotype was observed many times. V and J are TRBV12-3 or TRBV12-4 and TRBJ2-1; a weak D match, TRBD1 (6 bases). V gave up 6 bases and J gave up 5 bases, with 17 bases separating them. The CDR3 contains 15 residues. CDR3 sequence reads: CASRHSWGHHNEQFF. The CDR3 DNA follows: TGTGCCAGCAGACACTCTTGGGGACACCACAATGAGCAGTTCTTC.

The chain couples TRBV12-3 or TRBV12-4 to TRBJ2-7; weak D call: TRBD1 (6 bases). V lost 0 bases and J 4 bases, leaving 13 bases between the germline ends. The CDR3 consists of 15 residues. The CDR3 sequence is CASSLAGRGGYEQYF. The CDR3 DNA follows: TGTGCCAGCAGTTTAGCTGGCAGGGGCGGGTACGAGCAGTACTTC.

This clonotype was observed a few times. The chain employs TRBV5-5 and TRBJ1-5; D unresolved. V lost 0 bases and J 3 bases, leaving 7 bases between the germline ends. Per the germline V gene, CDR1 is SGHKS and CDR2 is YYEKEE (reference sequence). CDR3 size: 14 residues. For the CDR3, the DNA is TGTGCCAGCAGCTTGGCAGGAGCCAATCAGCCCCAGCATTTT. As protein: CASSLAGANQPQHF.

This clonotype appeared many times. The V gene is TRBV6-6, the J gene TRBJ2-7; weak D call: TRBD1 (6 bases). The CDR3 is 13 amino acids. Per the germline V gene, CDR1 is MNHNY and CDR2 is SVGAGI (reference sequence). V shed 5 bases and J shed 5 bases, with 13 bases lying between them. CDR3 protein: CASSRMNRDEQYF. CDR3 bases: TGTGCCAGCAGTCGAATGAACAGGGACGAGCAGTACTTC.

The genes are TRBV15 and TRBJ2-5; possible D gene TRBD1, 5 bases. Germline V gives CDR1 LNHNV, CDR2 YYDKDF (reference sequence). There are 15 residues in the CDR3. The V end lost 0 bases, the J end lost 2 bases, and 10 bases lay between the germline ends. The CDR3 protein is CATSRDPSGQETQYF. In DNA, the CDR3 is TGTGCCACCAGCAGAGACCCCTCAGGGCAAGAGACCCAGTACTTC.

This clonotype was seen a handful of times. This rearrangement joins TRBV18 to TRBJ2-1, with a weak D call TRBD1 (5 bases). From germline, CDR1 is KGHSH and CDR2 LQKENI. The CDR3 runs to 13 residues. V lost 3 bases, J lost 8 bases, and 11 bases lay in between. The CDR3 DNA sequence: TGTGCCAGCTCACCCTTGACCAGGGATGAGCAGTTCTTC. It codes for CASSPLTRDEQFF. Complete variable domain (other parts from reference TRBV18 and TRBJ2-1): NAGVMQNPRHLVRRRGQEARLRCSPMKGHSHVYWYRQLPEEGLKFMVYLQKENIIDESGMPKERFSAEFPKEGPSILRIQQVVRGDSAAYFCASSPLTRDEQFFGPGTRLTVL.

The chain has TRBV5-1 and TRBJ2-1, with TRBD1 matching over 9 bases. There are 14 residues in the CDR3. Germline lookup yields CDR1 SGHRS and CDR2 YFSETQ. Trimming removed 2 bases from V and 8 bases from J; junction bases left unmatched: 5. CDR3 sequence reads: CASSFRGQGHEQFF. CDR3 DNA sequence: TGCGCCAGCAGCTTCAGGGGACAGGGCCATGAGCAGTTCTTC.

This clonotype was seen only a few times. The chain has TRBV7-9 and TRBJ2-3; D is perhaps TRBD2 (5 bases). The CDR3 extends over 17 amino acids. Trimming took off 2 bases at V and 4 bases at J, with 19 bases between the two ends. Germline CDR1 is SEHNR and CDR2 is FQNEAQ (reference sequence). CDR3 residues: CASSLPRVRKAADTQYF. CDR3 coding DNA: TGTGCCAGCAGCTTACCGAGGGTTCGGAAGGCCGCAGATACGCAGTATTTT.

The rearrangement links TRBV10-3 to TRBJ1-5; a weak D match, TRBD1 (6 bases). Trimming removed 10 bases from V and 4 bases from J, with 14 bases in between. This CDR3 contains 13 residues. CDR1 and CDR2 (germline): ENHRY, SYGVKD. CDR3 in DNA: TGTGCCACCGTGGACAGCGAAAATCAGCCCCAGCATTTT. Translating it yields CATVDSENQPQHF.

This clonotype was recorded many times. This chain connects TRBV29-1 to TRBJ2-3; maybe TRBD2 (5 bases). CDR1 and CDR2 from the germline V gene are SQVTM and ANQGSEA. The ends were cut back, 3 bases at V and 1 base at J, with 11 bases in the middle. The CDR3 is 14 residues long. CDR3 residues: CSVDRGMGTDTQYF. The CDR3 DNA follows: TGCAGCGTTGATCGGGGAATGGGCACAGATACGCAGTATTTT.